Following are 30 T cell receptor beta chains from one sample sequenced in a study of CD8+CD57+ T cells in acquired aplastic anemia. Profiling of TCR beta VDJ combinations and CDR3 sequences used genomic DNA as template. TCRdb re-analysed the reads in MiXCR, keeping a single row per CDR3 protein. The data show 250,000 to 350,000 distinct CDR3 sequences, around 60% seen once. The sample was sorted CD4+, CD8+, or CD8+CD57+ T cells (not recorded which) from PBMCs. The receptors here all came from a human donor with severe aplastic anemia or a healthy control (not recorded which).

The J gene is TRBJ1-2, the V gene TRBV29-1; D is uncertain. This CDR3 contains 14 residues. The germline V gene has CDR1 SQVTM and CDR2 ANQGSEA. The V gene lost 7 bases and the J gene lost 7 bases, with 22 bases spanning the gap. DNA of the CDR3: TGCAGCGGTGGACCGGACCGTAATTCTATTGGCTACACCTTC. Translated, it gives CSGGPDRNSIGYTF.

The chain has TRBV7-2 and TRBJ2-3; D is unclear. The CDR3 covers 16 residues. Trimming took off 6 bases at V and 1 base at J, with 17 bases between the two ends. Germline V CDR1 and CDR2: SGHTA, FQGNSA. The CDR3 reads CASRTDIGTRTDTQYF. For the CDR3, the DNA is TGTGCCAGCAGGACGGATATAGGAACCCGCACAGATACGCAGTATTTT.

Note on this clonotype: The junction departs from the called germline gene at one end, perhaps through a read error. CDR3 residues: CASSLRGTGADTQCF. The CDR3 DNA reads TGTGCCAGCAGCTTGCGCGGGACAGGCGCAGATACGCAGTGTTTT. V is TRBV7-9 and J is TRBJ2-3; 8 bases match TRBD1. The CDR3 runs 15 residues. CDR1 is SEHNR, CDR2 FQNEAQ, per germline (reference sequence).

The V gene is TRBV24-1, the J gene TRBJ2-3; possible D gene TRBD1, 5 bases. Germline CDR1 and CDR2: KGHDR and SFDVKD. With 4 bases removed from V and 1 base from J, the gap between germline ends came to 17 bases. The CDR3 totals 17 residues. The CDR3, as DNA: TGTGCCACCAGTGACCCCGGACGGCTAGGGGGCACAGATACGCAGTATTTT. Translated, it gives CATSDPGRLGGTDTQYF.

The gene calls are TRBV19 and TRBJ1-4, with 7 nucleotides matching TRBD1. J gave up 5 bases and V 3 bases, and 9 bases lay outside the gene matches. The CDR3 totals 16 residues. Per germline, CDR1 LNHDA and CDR2 SQIVND (reference sequence). CDR3 sequence reads: CASSIPPGQLNEKLFF. In nucleotides, the CDR3 is TGTGCCAGTAGTATCCCACCGGGACAGCTCAATGAAAAACTGTTTTTT. Supplemented by reference TRBV19 and TRBJ1-4, the full variable domain reads DGGITQSPKYLFRKEGQNVTLSCEQNLNHDAMYWYRQDPGQGLRLIYYSQIVNDFQKGDIAEGYSVSREKKESFPLTVTSAQKNPTAFYLCASSIPPGQLNEKLFFGSGTQLSVL.

About this clonotype itself: The CDR3 does not close with the conserved phenylalanine or tryptophan, likely indicating a read error. J is TRBJ2-7 and V is TRBV7-2; the D is unclear. The J call is uncertain, as TRBJ2-5 better fits the DNA end. The CDR3 spans 13 residues. Germline V lookup: CDR1 SGHTA, CDR2 FQGNSA. The CDR3 is CASSLGGVETQYL. The CDR3 DNA reads as TGTGCCAGCAGCTTAGGTGGTGTGGAGACCCAGTACCTC.

Ten or more counts support this clonotype. This chain links TRBV6-5 with TRBJ2-7; D is unclear. V shed 6 bases and J shed 1 base, with 13 bases lying between them. This CDR3 contains 14 residues. Germline loops: CDR1 MNHEY, CDR2 SVGAGI. CDR3 DNA sequence: TGTGCCAGCAGCCTCGACCCCCAATCCTACGAGCAGTACTTC. It is translated as CASSLDPQSYEQYF.

This chain uses TRBV25-1 with TRBJ2-5; 9 bases agree with TRBD2. The length of the CDR3 is 15 residues. In germline, CDR1 is MGHDK, CDR2 SYGVNS. V dropped 3 bases and J dropped 5; count of bases not matched to a gene: 7. The CDR3 reads CASSDAGGPRETQYF. The CDR3 DNA is TGTGCCAGCAGTGATGCGGGAGGGCCCCGTGAGACCCAGTACTTC.

This clonotype was seen ten or more times. The chain carries TRBV5-1 and TRBJ1-6, with D maybe TRBD1 (6 bases). V shed 0 bases and J shed 10 bases, with 14 bases lying between them. This CDR3 is 15 amino acids long. Germline-derived CDR1 and CDR2 are SGHRS and YFSETQ. The CDR3 reads CASSLAGAGVSPLHF. CDR3 nucleotides: TGCGCCAGCAGCTTGGCCGGGGCAGGGGTCTCACCCCTCCACTTT. Filled out from reference TRBV5-1 and TRBJ1-6, the complete variable domain reads KAGVTQTPRYLIKTRGQQVTLSCSPISGHRSVSWYQQTPGQGLQFLFEYFSETQRNKGNFPGRFSGRQFSNSRSEMNVSTLELGDSALYLCASSLAGAGVSPLHFGNGTRLTVT.

The chain couples TRBV6-6 to TRBJ1-1; a weak D match, TRBD1 (5 bases). Germline assignment: CDR1 MNHNY and CDR2 SVGAGI (reference sequence). This CDR3 comprises 13 residues. V shed 7 bases and J shed 10 bases, with 19 bases lying between them. CDR3 sequence reads: CASTRGEWRGAFF. The CDR3, as DNA: TGTGCCAGCACCCGCGGGGAGTGGAGGGGAGCTTTCTTT.

CDR3 in amino acids: CASSQGIGRTDTQYF. The CDR3 DNA sequence: TGTGCCAGCAGCCAGGGGATCGGGCGCACAGATACGCAGTATTTT. The chain employs TRBV12-3 or TRBV12-4 and TRBJ2-3; maybe TRBD1 (6 bases). V was pared by 6 bases and J by 1 base, with 14 bases between. The CDR3 totals 15 residues.

The chain joins TRBV12-5 to TRBJ2-5; D uncertain. The J call could be wrong; TRBJ2-7 is a better fit for the DNA end. CDR3 size: 12 residues. CDR1 and CDR2 (germline): LGHNT, FRNRAP. CDR3 sequence: CASGEQSYEQYF. The DNA for the CDR3 is TGTGCTAGTGGCGAACAGAGCTACGAGCAGTACTTC.

The chain is built from TRBV19 and TRBJ1-5; 11 bases agree with TRBD1. Per the germline V gene, CDR1 is LNHDA and CDR2 is SQIVND (reference sequence). The CDR3 totals 14 residues. V was clipped by 8 bases and J by 7 bases; unmatched bases: 7. CDR3 in DNA: TGTGCCAGTGCCGGGACAGGGGGACGACAGCCCCAGCATTTT. Translating gives CASAGTGGRQPQHF.

Ten or more counts support this clonotype. The genes are TRBV2 and TRBJ1-4, with D possibly being TRBD1 (5 bases). This CDR3 is built from 16 residues. Trimming removed 4 bases at V and 5 bases at J, with 17 bases between. Germline CDR1 SNHLY, CDR2 FYNNEI. Here the CDR3 DNA reads TGTGCCAGCAGTGGGGCCACTCGGGGCCCGAATGAAAAACTGTTTTTT. Protein: CASSGATRGPNEKLFF. Filled out from reference TRBV2 and TRBJ1-4, the complete variable domain reads EPEVTQTPSHQVTQMGQEVILRCVPISNHLYFYWYRQILGQKVEFLVSFYNNEISEKSEIFDDQFSVERPDGSNFTLKIRSTKLEDSAMYFCASSGATRGPNEKLFFGSGTQLSVL.

The V gene is TRBV10-3, the J gene TRBJ2-7; 8 bases line up with TRBD1. Germline V gene data show CDR1 as ENHRY and CDR2 as SYGVKD. CDR3 size: 15 residues. The V and J ends lost 10 bases and 5 bases, in that order; junction bases with no gene match: 16. The CDR3 loop is CASTKGGDRTNEQYF. CDR3 coding DNA: TGTGCCAGCACCAAAGGCGGGGACAGGACAAACGAGCAGTACTTC.

This clonotype occurred many times. CDR3 amino acids: CASSPRDRVSSYEQYF. The DNA for the CDR3 is TGTGCCAGCTCACCACGCGACAGGGTCTCCTCCTACGAGCAGTACTTC. This chain connects TRBV18 to TRBJ2-7, with 7 bases aligning to TRBD1. Unmatched junction bases numbered 6, after V lost 1 base and J lost 0 bases. Germline CDR1 KGHSH, CDR2 LQKENI. The CDR3 sequence is 16 residues long.

This clonotype was recorded once. This chain connects TRBV9 to TRBJ2-7; tentative D call: TRBD1 (5 bases). There are 14 residues in the CDR3. Trimming stripped 2 bases from V and 5 bases from J, with 14 bases between. Germline CDR1 and CDR2: SGDLS and YYNGEE. CDR3 coding DNA: TGTGCCAGCAGCGTTGATTTCCAGGGTAACGAGCAGTACTTC. This encodes CASSVDFQGNEQYF.

V usage is TRBV5-1 and J usage is TRBJ2-7; 13 bases are a match to TRBD2. Germline trimming cut 4 bases from V and 7 bases from J; bases unmatched to any gene: 8. Germline loops: CDR1 SGHRS, CDR2 YFSETQ. The CDR3 is 15 residues long. In DNA, the CDR3 is TGCGCCAGCAGCCCGTCGCCGGGACTAGCGGGAGAGCAGTACTTC. This sequence encodes CASSPSPGLAGEQYF.

This chain connects TRBV30 to TRBJ2-4; possible D gene TRBD2, 6 bases. Trimming cost V 1 base and J 9 bases, with 16 bases left between them. Germline V gene sequence: CDR1 GTSNPN, CDR2 SVGIG (reference sequence). The CDR3 spans 14 residues. The CDR3, as DNA: TGTGCCTGGAGTGCCCTGGGGGGTGCGGGCATTCAGTACTTC. Translated, it gives CAWSALGGAGIQYF. Filled out from reference TRBV30 and TRBJ2-4, the complete variable domain reads SQTIHQWPATLVQPVGSPLSLECTVEGTSNPNLYWYRQAAGRGLQLLFYSVGIGQISSEVPQNLSASRPQDRQFILSSKKLLLSDSGFYLCAWSALGGAGIQYFGAGTRLSVL.

In nucleotides, the CDR3 is TGCAGTGCTAGAGTTGGGACCAACACTGAAGCTTTCTTT. It translates to CSARVGTNTEAFF. The rearrangement uses TRBV20-1 and TRBJ1-1; D possibly corresponds to TRBD1 (5 bases). Germline V gene lookup returns CDR1 DFQATT and CDR2 SNEGSKA (reference sequence). V lost 1 base, J lost 2 bases, and 8 bases lay in between. The CDR3 extends over 13 amino acids.

The chain joins TRBV7-2 to TRBJ2-3; D is unclear. CDR3 size: 12 residues. Germline CDR1 reads SGHTA; CDR2 reads FQGNSA. Trimming removed 3 bases from V and 12 bases from J, with 13 bases in between. CDR3 DNA sequence: TGTGCCAGCAGCTTGGAGCGTTCCGTCCAGTATTTT. Its translation: CASSLERSVQYF.

V gene TRBV4-1 combines with J gene TRBJ1-2; D not resolved. CDR1 is MGHRA, CDR2 YSYEKL, per germline. V lost 4 bases and J 4 bases, leaving 13 bases between the germline ends. The CDR3 length is 14 residues. The CDR3 loop is CASSPSRGTYGYTF. CDR3 sequence (DNA): TGCGCCAGCAGCCCCTCACGAGGCACCTATGGCTACACCTTC.

This clonotype showed up many times. The chain combines TRBV7-2 with TRBJ1-1; TRBD1 might be the D (5 bases). Germline V lookup: CDR1 SGHTA, CDR2 FQGNSA. The length of the CDR3 is 14 residues. The V end lost 1 base, the J end lost 3 bases, and 9 bases lay between the germline ends. CDR3 coding DNA: TGTGCCAGCAGCTTAGATCGGGGCTACACTGAAGCTTTCTTT. It encodes CASSLDRGYTEAFF.

The table lists this clonotype with a few counts. This chain connects TRBV2 to TRBJ1-5; D gene unclear. V was pared by 8 bases and J by 1 base, with 9 bases between. Germline lookup yields CDR1 SNHLY and CDR2 FYNNEI. The CDR3 consists of 13 residues. CDR3 residues: CASCLQSNQPQHF. The CDR3 DNA follows: TGTGCCAGCTGCCTACAGAGCAATCAGCCCCAGCATTTT.

V and J are TRBV10-3 and TRBJ2-3; maybe TRBD2 (6 bases). The length of the CDR3 is 14 residues. With 9 bases removed from V and 2 bases from J, the gap between germline ends came to 15 bases. Germline loops: CDR1 ENHRY, CDR2 SYGVKD. Written as DNA, the CDR3 is TGTGCCATTTCAACTAGGGAGGACACAGATACGCAGTATTTT. Protein: CAISTREDTDTQYF.

The chain employs TRBV7-3 and TRBJ2-1, with 7 bases aligning to TRBD2. Trimming took 3 bases from V and 6 from J; bases not matched to a gene: 8. Germline V lookup: CDR1 SGHTA, CDR2 FQGTGA. The CDR3 loop spans 15 amino acids. CDR3 DNA sequence: TGTGCCAGCAGCTTCTCGAGCGGGGCACCCAATGAGCAGTTCTTC. Translating gives CASSFSSGAPNEQFF.

This clonotype was observed many times. The chain employs TRBV12-3 or TRBV12-4 and TRBJ2-3; D is possibly TRBD2 (5 bases). V was shortened by 7 bases and J by 2 bases, with 13 bases between the two germline ends. The CDR3 totals 14 residues. The chain's CDR3 is CASTFTGFTDTQYF. In nucleotides, the CDR3 is TGTGCCAGCACCTTTACGGGGTTCACAGATACGCAGTATTTT.

The chain combines TRBV10-3 with TRBJ2-7; 10 nucleotides align to TRBD1. CDR1 and CDR2 (germline): ENHRY, SYGVKD. Trimming cost V 7 bases and J 2 bases; bases outside gene matches: 5. The CDR3 covers 14 residues. CDR3 region: CAITPDRGTYEQYF. The CDR3 DNA reads TGTGCCATCACCCCGGACAGGGGGACCTACGAGCAGTACTTC.

There are a few counts of this clonotype. This chain uses TRBV10-3 with TRBJ1-1, with D uncertain. Trimming stripped 7 bases from V and 2 bases from J, with 5 bases between. CDR3 length: 11 amino acids. Germline-derived CDR1 and CDR2 are ENHRY and SYGVKD. CDR3 DNA: TGTGCCATCAATAGTAACACTGAAGCTTTCTTT. Translated, it gives CAINSNTEAFF.

The CDR3 here is CASSIPGRNTQYF. CDR3 sequence (DNA): TGTGCCAGTAGTATCCCCGGACGTAATACGCAGTATTTT. The rearrangement links TRBV19 to TRBJ2-3; D unresolved. The V gene lost 3 bases and the J gene lost 7 bases, with 11 bases spanning the gap. Germline CDR1 and CDR2: LNHDA and SQIVND (reference sequence). The CDR3 runs 13 residues.